Below are 28 T cell receptor beta chains sequenced from a single sample in a study of blood T cell repertoires in COVID-19. Measured with immunoSEQ multiplex PCR; TCRdb has only the in-frame clones, and not every one. The sample records tens of thousands of clones, roughly 75% being singletons. Material: peripheral blood. These receptors originate from a man at least 80 years old with active or convalescent COVID-19.

This clone has just a few counts. The gene calls are TRBV2 and TRBJ1-1; the match to TRBD1 covers 10 bases. The V gene end was trimmed by 3 bases and the J gene end by 5 bases; junction bases not matched to a gene: 3. The CDR3 contains 14 residues. Germline CDR1 is SNHLY and CDR2 is FYNNEI. The CDR3: CASSDRQGATEAFF. DNA of the CDR3: TGTGCCAGCAGTGATCGACAGGGGGCAACTGAAGCTTTCTTT. Full variable domain (missing parts from reference TRBV2 and TRBJ1-1): EPEVTQTPSHQVTQMGQEVILRCVPISNHLYFYWYRQILGQKVEFLVSFYNNEISEKSEIFDDQFSVERPDGSNFTLKIRSTKLEDSAMYFCASSDRQGATEAFFGQGTRLTVV.

CDR3 in amino acids: CASSPDSPANSPLHF. CDR3 nucleotides: TGTGCCAGCAGCCCAGACAGTCCGGCGAATTCACCCCTCCACTTT. The chain joins TRBV2 to TRBJ1-6, with D possibly being TRBD1 (5 bases). Looked up from germline, CDR1 is SNHLY and CDR2 is FYNNEI. CDR3 length: 15 amino acids. V was trimmed by 6 bases and J by 7 bases, leaving 16 bases between them.

This clone was recorded once. J is TRBJ2-7 and V is TRBV3-1 (or the pseudogene TRBV3-2); D is unresolved. V was pared by 1 base and J by 3 bases, with 10 bases between. The CDR3 is 14 residues long. Germline CDR1 LGHDT, CDR2 YNNKEL (reference sequence). The CDR3, as DNA: TGTGCCAGCAGCCAAGGAAACAGTATCTACGAGCAGTACTTC. Residues: CASSQGNSIYEQYF.

The chain's CDR3 is CSGRDRGNNEQFF. In DNA, the CDR3 is TGCAGCGGCCGGGACAGGGGAAACAATGAGCAGTTCTTC. V is TRBV29-1 and J is TRBJ2-1; TRBD1 agrees at 10 bases. With 7 bases clipped from V and 5 bases from J, the junction kept 5 bases outside the gene matches. This CDR3 contains 13 residues. Germline V gene data show CDR1 as SQVTM and CDR2 as ANQGSEA.

The count of this clone is one. The V gene is TRBV9, the J gene TRBJ2-2; perhaps TRBD1 as D (6 bases). This CDR3 comprises 13 residues. V shed 5 bases and J shed 7 bases, with 12 bases lying between them. Germline V gives CDR1 SGDLS, CDR2 YYNGEE. CDR3 sequence: CASRATGDGELFF. Written as DNA, the CDR3 is TGTGCCAGCAGAGCGACAGGAGACGGGGAGCTGTTTTTT.

The chain combines TRBV20-1 with TRBJ1-2; D is undetermined. The CDR3 contains 11 residues. Per germline, CDR1 DFQATT and CDR2 SNEGSKA (reference sequence). V lost 3 bases and J lost 5, with 7 bases in between. The CDR3 DNA reads TGCAGTGCTAGGGGCGAGTATGGCTACACCTTC. Amino acid sequence: CSARGEYGYTF.

V is TRBV19 and J is TRBJ2-1; 13 bases align to TRBD2. Germline CDR1 LNHDA, CDR2 SQIVND (reference sequence). Germline trimming cut 3 bases from V and 5 bases from J; bases unmatched to any gene: 13. CDR3 length equals 19 residues. CDR3 sequence reads: CASSIPPGLAGARDNEQFF. In DNA, the CDR3 is TGTGCCAGTAGTATCCCCCCAGGACTAGCGGGAGCCAGAGACAATGAGCAGTTCTTC. Full variable domain (remainder filled in from reference TRBV19 and TRBJ2-1): DGGITQSPKYLFRKEGQNVTLSCEQNLNHDAMYWYRQDPGQGLRLIYYSQIVNDFQKGDIAEGYSVSREKKESFPLTVTSAQKNPTAFYLCASSIPPGLAGARDNEQFFGPGTRLTVL.

The chain is built from TRBV11-2 and TRBJ2-4; 12 bases agree with TRBD2. V gave up 5 bases and J gave up 0 bases; unmatched junction bases: 11. The CDR3 has 19 residues. In germline, CDR1 is SGHAT, CDR2 FQNNGV. The CDR3 sequence is CASSPASGGAKLAKNIQYF. For the CDR3, the DNA is TGTGCCAGCAGCCCAGCTAGCGGGGGGGCAAAACTAGCCAAAAACATTCAGTACTTC.

The chain recombines TRBV5-1 with TRBJ2-3; the D is unclear. Trimming took 5 bases from V and 4 from J, leaving 8 bases between them. This CDR3 comprises 12 residues. The germline gives CDR1 SGHRS, CDR2 YFSETQ. CDR3 nucleotide sequence: TGCGCCAGCAGGACTGAGGCAGATACGCAGTATTTT. Translation: CASRTEADTQYF.

The chain employs TRBV5-1 and TRBJ2-7; 11 nucleotides align to TRBD1. This CDR3 has 17 residues. After removal of 4 bases from V and 5 bases from J, the junction contained 14 bases not matched to a gene. Germline V gene data show CDR1 as SGHRS and CDR2 as YFSETQ. The CDR3 reads CASSPTPPGTGGHEQYF. CDR3 sequence (DNA): TGCGCCAGCAGCCCAACTCCCCCCGGGACAGGGGGGCACGAGCAGTACTTC.

This chain connects TRBV18 to TRBJ1-1; 7 nucleotides align to TRBD1. V trimming: 2 bases; J trimming: 3 bases; junction bases outside the gene matches: 6. CDR1 is KGHSH and CDR2 is LQKENI in the germline V gene. The CDR3 extends over 15 amino acids. DNA of the CDR3: TGTGCCAGCTCACCAGATCTCAGGGGGTACACTGAAGCTTTCTTT. The encoded protein is CASSPDLRGYTEAFF.

The chain combines TRBV11-2 with TRBJ2-5; possible D gene TRBD1, 7 bases. Germline lookup yields CDR1 SGHAT and CDR2 FQNNGV. This CDR3 is built from 16 residues. V dropped 5 bases and J dropped 5 bases, with 21 bases sitting between them. DNA of the CDR3: TGTGCCAGCAGCGGACCAGGGGGACTGCTTTTGGAGACCCAGTACTTC. This codes for CASSGPGGLLLETQYF.

The chain uses TRBV30 and TRBJ2-7, with 10 nucleotides matching TRBD1. CDR3 size: 14 residues. Trimming removed 4 bases from V and 2 bases from J; junction bases left unmatched: 5. Germline-derived CDR1 and CDR2 are GTSNPN and SVGIG (reference sequence). The CDR3 DNA is TGTGCCTGGAACCCCGGGACAGGGGCCTACGAGCAGTACTTC. Its translation is CAWNPGTGAYEQYF.

The gene calls are TRBV30 and TRBJ1-1; possible D gene TRBD1, 6 bases. Germline-derived CDR1 and CDR2 are GTSNPN and SVGIG (reference sequence). With 5 bases removed from V and 1 base from J, the gap between germline ends came to 17 bases. There are 15 residues in the CDR3. CDR3 coding DNA: TGTGCCTGGGTTGGGCAGGGAGGGGGGAACACTGAAGCTTTCTTT. Translation: CAWVGQGGGNTEAFF.

The chain links TRBV6-1 to TRBJ1-5, with D possibly being TRBD1 (5 bases). This CDR3 comprises 17 residues. The germline V gene has CDR1 MNHNS and CDR2 SASEGT. With 3 bases removed from V and 5 bases from J, the gap between germline ends came to 20 bases. In nucleotides, the CDR3 is TGTGCCAGCAGTGAGATCTGGCGCAGGGTCAGTGATCAGCCCCAGCATTTT. This codes for CASSEIWRRVSDQPQHF.

This clone was picked up one time. V usage is TRBV5-6 and J usage is TRBJ2-7, with a weak D call TRBD2 (6 bases). Germline CDR1 reads SGHDT; CDR2 reads YYEEEE. Deletions cut 5 bases from V and 6 bases from J, with 12 bases between. The CDR3 runs 12 residues. The CDR3 sequence: CASRVGGGEQYF. In DNA form, the CDR3 reads TGTGCCAGCAGGGTGGGGGGAGGCGAGCAGTACTTC.

The V call is TRBV12-3 or TRBV12-4, the J call TRBJ2-7; TRBD1 aligns across 8 bases. V was pared by 5 bases and J by 1 base, with 1 base of the junction left unmatched. The CDR3 runs to 13 residues. The CDR3 region is CASSDRGSYEQYF. Written as DNA, the CDR3 is TGTGCCAGCAGTGACAGGGGTTCCTACGAGCAGTACTTC.

The V gene is TRBV5-6, the J gene TRBJ2-3; 8 bases are a match to TRBD2. The germline gives CDR1 SGHDT, CDR2 YYEEEE. V gave up 0 bases and J gave up 5 bases; unmatched junction bases: 5. CDR3 length: 15 residues. The CDR3 coding sequence is TGTGCCAGCAGCTTGGTCCGGGAGGGGGGAGATACGCAGTATTTT. Translated: CASSLVREGGDTQYF.

The chain has TRBV27 and TRBJ1-2; TRBD1 aligns across 8 bases. Germline V gene data show CDR1 as MNHEY and CDR2 as SMNVEV (reference sequence). V was clipped by 7 bases and J by 5 bases; unmatched bases: 6. The CDR3 has 13 amino acids. The CDR3 nucleotides are TGTGCCAGCAAATCGGGACAGGAATATGGCTACACCTTC. It specifies CASKSGQEYGYTF.

The CDR3 DNA reads as TGTGCCAGCAGCTTAGAAGGGGGGGCGCACTATGGCTACACCTTC. This sequence encodes CASSLEGGAHYGYTF. The V gene is TRBV11-2, the J gene TRBJ1-2, with D tentatively TRBD1 (6 bases). Germline CDR1 and CDR2: SGHAT and FQNNGV. Between the trimmed V and J ends, which lost 0 bases and 3 bases, there was a span of 11 bases. CDR3 length: 15 amino acids.

The chain carries TRBV2 and TRBJ2-7, with D possibly TRBD1 on 6 matching bases. The V gene's germline CDR1 is SNHLY and CDR2 FYNNEI. V dropped 6 bases and J dropped 6 bases, with 15 bases sitting between them. The CDR3 has 13 residues. CDR3 sequence: CASRNTGTSEQYF. The DNA for the CDR3 is TGTGCCAGCAGGAACACCGGGACAAGCGAGCAGTACTTC. The whole variable domain, remainder taken from reference TRBV2 and TRBJ2-7, is EPEVTQTPSHQVTQMGQEVILRCVPISNHLYFYWYRQILGQKVEFLVSFYNNEISEKSEIFDDQFSVERPDGSNFTLKIRSTKLEDSAMYFCASRNTGTSEQYFGPGTRLTVT.

The gene calls are TRBV4-1 and TRBJ1-2, with 7 bases that match TRBD1. Germline trimming cut 0 bases from V and 3 bases from J; bases unmatched to any gene: 4. This CDR3 region has 15 residues. Looked up from germline, CDR1 is MGHRA and CDR2 is YSYEKL. CDR3 sequence reads: CASSQEAQGDYGYTF. CDR3 nucleotide sequence: TGCGCCAGCAGCCAAGAAGCCCAGGGGGACTATGGCTACACCTTC.

The CDR3: CASRDRASSYEQYF. CDR3 DNA: TGTGCCAGCAGAGACAGGGCCAGCTCCTACGAGCAGTACTTC. The V and J genes are TRBV6-5 and TRBJ2-7; TRBD1 aligns across 7 bases. This CDR3 is built from 14 residues. With V trimmed by 6 bases and J by 0 bases, 5 bases remained unmatched. The germline V gene has CDR1 MNHEY and CDR2 SVGAGI.

This chain uses TRBV7-3 with TRBJ1-1; TRBD1 aligns across 8 bases. The CDR3 length is 13 residues. Germline CDR1 SGHTA, CDR2 FQGTGA. J was trimmed by 5 bases and V by 4 bases; bases with no gene match: 3. CDR3 amino acids: CASSYGTGTEAFF. The CDR3 DNA sequence: TGTGCCAGCAGCTACGGGACAGGAACTGAAGCTTTCTTT.

This sequence joins TRBV7-9 and TRBJ2-7; 7 bases are a match to TRBD1. CDR3 size: 15 residues. CDR1 is SEHNR and CDR2 is FQNEAQ in the germline V gene (reference sequence). Germline trimming cut 5 bases from V and 0 bases from J; bases unmatched to any gene: 7. The CDR3 DNA is TGTGCCAGCAGCATCGGACAGGTGAACTCCTACGAGCAGTACTTC. Translation gives CASSIGQVNSYEQYF.

The chain is built from TRBV28 and TRBJ2-7; perhaps TRBD1 as D (5 bases). This CDR3 comprises 15 residues. Germline CDR1 reads MDHEN; CDR2 reads SYDVKM. V dropped 3 bases and J dropped 2 bases, with 14 bases sitting between them. The CDR3 loop is CASSFSYRLTYEQYF. The DNA of the CDR3 is TGTGCCAGCAGTTTCTCGTACAGGCTAACCTACGAGCAGTACTTC. The variable domain in full, with the rest retrieved from reference TRBV28 and TRBJ2-7, is DVKVTQSSRYLVKRTGEKVFLECVQDMDHENMFWYRQDPGLGLRLIYFSYDVKMKEKGDIPEGYSVSREKKERFSLILESASTNQTSMYLCASSFSYRLTYEQYFGPGTRLTVT.

This clone has more than one count but fewer than ten. J is TRBJ1-1 and V is TRBV7-2, with 10 nucleotides matching TRBD1. Germline V CDR1 and CDR2: SGHTA, FQGNSA. The CDR3 contains 14 residues. With 6 bases clipped from V and 5 bases from J, the junction kept 6 bases outside the gene matches. CDR3 sequence: CASRPDRGHTEAFF. DNA of the CDR3: TGTGCCAGCAGACCCGACAGGGGGCATACTGAAGCTTTCTTT.

V usage is TRBV7-9 and J usage is TRBJ2-7; TRBD1 matches at 7 bases. V shed 4 bases, J shed 4 bases, and the junction held 7 bases outside the gene matches. Germline CDR1 SEHNR, CDR2 FQNEAQ (reference sequence). CDR3 length equals 14 residues. The CDR3 loop reads CASSWGQIHYEQYF. CDR3 nucleotides: TGTGCCAGCAGCTGGGGACAGATTCATTACGAGCAGTACTTC. The full variable domain, rest sourced from reference TRBV7-9 and TRBJ2-7, is DTGVSQNPRHKITKRGQNVTFRCDPISEHNRLYWYRQTLGQGPEFLTYFQNEAQLEKSRLLSDRFSAERPKGSFSTLEIQRTEQGDSAMYLCASSWGQIHYEQYFGPGTRLTVT.